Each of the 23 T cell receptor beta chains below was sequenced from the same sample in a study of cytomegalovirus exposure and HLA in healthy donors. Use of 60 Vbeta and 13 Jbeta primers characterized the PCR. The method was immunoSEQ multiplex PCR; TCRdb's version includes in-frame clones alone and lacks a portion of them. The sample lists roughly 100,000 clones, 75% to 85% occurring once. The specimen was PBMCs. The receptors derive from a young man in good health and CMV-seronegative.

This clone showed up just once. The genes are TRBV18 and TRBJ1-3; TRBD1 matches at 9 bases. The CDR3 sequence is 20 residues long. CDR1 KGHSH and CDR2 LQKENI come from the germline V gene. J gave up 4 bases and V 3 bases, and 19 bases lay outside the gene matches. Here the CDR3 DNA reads TGTGCCAGCTCACCCCTTCCGGGACAGGGAATTGGTCTAAGAGGAAACACCATATATTTT. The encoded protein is CASSPLPGQGIGLRGNTIYF.

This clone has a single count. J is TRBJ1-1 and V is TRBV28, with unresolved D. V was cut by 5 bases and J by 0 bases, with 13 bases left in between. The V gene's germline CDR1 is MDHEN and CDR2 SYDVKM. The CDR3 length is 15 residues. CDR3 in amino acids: CASSTAAKMNTEAFF. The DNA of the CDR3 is TGTGCCAGCAGTACGGCGGCCAAGATGAACACTGAAGCTTTCTTT.

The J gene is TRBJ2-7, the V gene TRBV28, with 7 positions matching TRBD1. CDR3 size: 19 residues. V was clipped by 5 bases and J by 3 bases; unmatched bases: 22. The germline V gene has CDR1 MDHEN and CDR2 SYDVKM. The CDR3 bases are TGTGCCAGCAGTCCCCCATACGCAGGGACAGACTCACACCTCTACGAGCAGTACTTC. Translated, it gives CASSPPYAGTDSHLYEQYF. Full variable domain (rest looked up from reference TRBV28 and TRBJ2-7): DVKVTQSSRYLVKRTGEKVFLECVQDMDHENMFWYRQDPGLGLRLIYFSYDVKMKEKGDIPEGYSVSREKKERFSLILESASTNQTSMYLCASSPPYAGTDSHLYEQYFGPGTRLTVT.

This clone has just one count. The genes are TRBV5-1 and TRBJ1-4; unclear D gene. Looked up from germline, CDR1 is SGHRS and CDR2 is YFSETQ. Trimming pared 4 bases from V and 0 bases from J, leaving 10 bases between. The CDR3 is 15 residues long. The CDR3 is CASSPRPTTNEKLFF. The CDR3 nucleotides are TGCGCCAGCAGCCCGCGGCCGACAACTAATGAAAAACTGTTTTTT.

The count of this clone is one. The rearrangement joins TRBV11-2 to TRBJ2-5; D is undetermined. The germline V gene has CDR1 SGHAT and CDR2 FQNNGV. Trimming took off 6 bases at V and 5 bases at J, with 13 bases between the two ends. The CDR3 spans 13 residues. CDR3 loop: CASSLKFQETQYF. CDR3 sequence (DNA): TGTGCCAGCAGTTTAAAATTTCAGGAGACCCAGTACTTC.

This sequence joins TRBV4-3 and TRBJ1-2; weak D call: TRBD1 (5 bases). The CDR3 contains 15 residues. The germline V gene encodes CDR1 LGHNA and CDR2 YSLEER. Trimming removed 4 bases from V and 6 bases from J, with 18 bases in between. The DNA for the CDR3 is TGCGCCAGCAGCCGGCTCTTAAGCCAGGGTGATGGCTACACCTTC. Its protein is CASSRLLSQGDGYTF.

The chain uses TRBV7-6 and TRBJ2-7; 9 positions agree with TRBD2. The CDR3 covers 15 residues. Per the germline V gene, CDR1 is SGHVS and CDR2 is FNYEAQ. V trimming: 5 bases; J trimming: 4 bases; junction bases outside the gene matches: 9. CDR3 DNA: TGTGCCAGCAGCGCCGGGACTAGCTGGGGATACGAGCAGTACTTC. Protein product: CASSAGTSWGYEQYF. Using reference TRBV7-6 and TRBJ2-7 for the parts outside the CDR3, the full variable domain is GAGVSQSPRYKVTKRGQDVALRCDPISGHVSLYWYRQALGQGPEFLTYFNYEAQQDKSGLPNDRFSAERPEGSISTLTIQRTEQRDSAMYRCASSAGTSWGYEQYFGPGTRLTVT.

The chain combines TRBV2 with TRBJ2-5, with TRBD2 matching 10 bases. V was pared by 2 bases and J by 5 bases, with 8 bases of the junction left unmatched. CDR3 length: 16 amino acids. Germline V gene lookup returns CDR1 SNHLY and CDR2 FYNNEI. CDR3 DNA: TGTGCCAGCAGTGAATGGGCTAGCGGGGGAGTGGAGACCCAGTACTTC. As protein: CASSEWASGGVETQYF.

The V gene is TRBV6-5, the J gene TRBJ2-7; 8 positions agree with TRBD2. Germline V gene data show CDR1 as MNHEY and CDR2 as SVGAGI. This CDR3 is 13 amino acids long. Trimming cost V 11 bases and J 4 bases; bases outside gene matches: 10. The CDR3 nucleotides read TGTGCCGCGGGGGGCAGAAGAAATTACGAGCAGTACTTC. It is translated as CAAGGRRNYEQYF.

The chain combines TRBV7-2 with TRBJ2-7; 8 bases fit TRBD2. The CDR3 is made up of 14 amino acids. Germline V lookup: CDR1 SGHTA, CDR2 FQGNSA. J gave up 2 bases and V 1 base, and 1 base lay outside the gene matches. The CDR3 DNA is TGTGCCAGCAGCTTAGATAGCGGGACCTACGAGCAGTACTTC. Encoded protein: CASSLDSGTYEQYF.

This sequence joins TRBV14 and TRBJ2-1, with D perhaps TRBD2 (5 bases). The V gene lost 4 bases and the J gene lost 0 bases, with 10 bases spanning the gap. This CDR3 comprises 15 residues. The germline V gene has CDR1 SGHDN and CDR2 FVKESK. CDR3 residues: CASSPRTFSYNEQFF. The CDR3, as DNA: TGTGCCAGCAGCCCCCGGACTTTCTCCTACAATGAGCAGTTCTTC.

CDR3: CASSPLLGQGNSYNEQFF. In nucleotides, the CDR3 is TGTGCCAGCAGTCCCTTACTCGGACAGGGTAATTCCTACAATGAGCAGTTCTTC. The rearrangement links TRBV28 to TRBJ2-1; TRBD1 aligns across 8 bases. CDR1 and CDR2 from the germline V gene are MDHEN and SYDVKM. CDR3 size: 18 residues. V lost 5 bases, J lost 1 base, and 13 bases stayed unmatched. The full variable domain, in which reference TRBV28 and TRBJ2-1 provide the parts outside the CDR3, is DVKVTQSSRYLVKRTGEKVFLECVQDMDHENMFWYRQDPGLGLRLIYFSYDVKMKEKGDIPEGYSVSREKKERFSLILESASTNQTSMYLCASSPLLGQGNSYNEQFFGPGTRLTVL.

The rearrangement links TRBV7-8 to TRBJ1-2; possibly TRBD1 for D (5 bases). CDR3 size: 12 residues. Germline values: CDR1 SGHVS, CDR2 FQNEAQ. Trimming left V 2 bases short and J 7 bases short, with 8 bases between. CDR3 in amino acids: CASSLSGAGYTF. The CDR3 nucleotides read TGTGCCAGCAGCTTAAGCGGGGCTGGCTACACCTTC.

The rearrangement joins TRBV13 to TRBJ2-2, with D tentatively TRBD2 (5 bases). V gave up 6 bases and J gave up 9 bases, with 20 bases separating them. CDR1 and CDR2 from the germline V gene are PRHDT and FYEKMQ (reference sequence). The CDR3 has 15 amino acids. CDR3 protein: CASSAPGTRVRELFF. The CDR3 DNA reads TGTGCCAGCAGTGCTCCGGGAACCCGCGTGAGGGAGCTGTTTTTT. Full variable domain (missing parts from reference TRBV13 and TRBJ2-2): AAGVIQSPRHLIKEKRETATLKCYPIPRHDTVYWYQQGPGQDPQFLISFYEKMQSDKGSIPDRFSAQQFSDYHSELNMSSLELGDSALYFCASSAPGTRVRELFFGEGSRLTVL.

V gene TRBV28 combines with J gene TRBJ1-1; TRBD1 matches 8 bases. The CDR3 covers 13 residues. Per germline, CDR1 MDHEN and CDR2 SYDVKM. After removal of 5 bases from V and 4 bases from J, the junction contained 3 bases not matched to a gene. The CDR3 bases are TGTGCCAGCAGTGTCACAGGGGGCACTGAAGCTTTCTTT. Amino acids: CASSVTGGTEAFF.

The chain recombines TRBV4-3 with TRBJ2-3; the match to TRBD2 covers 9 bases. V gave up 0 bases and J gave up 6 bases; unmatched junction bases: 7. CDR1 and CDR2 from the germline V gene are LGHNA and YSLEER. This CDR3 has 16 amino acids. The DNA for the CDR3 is TGCGCCAGCAGCCAAGATGGAGGGACTAGCCCCGATACGCAGTATTTT. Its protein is CASSQDGGTSPDTQYF.

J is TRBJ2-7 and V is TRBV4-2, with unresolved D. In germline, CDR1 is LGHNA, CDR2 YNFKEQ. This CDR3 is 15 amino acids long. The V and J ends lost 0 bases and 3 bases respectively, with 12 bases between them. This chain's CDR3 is CASSQDLLNSYEQYF. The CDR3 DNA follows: TGTGCCAGCAGCCAAGATTTACTAAATAGCTACGAGCAGTACTTC.

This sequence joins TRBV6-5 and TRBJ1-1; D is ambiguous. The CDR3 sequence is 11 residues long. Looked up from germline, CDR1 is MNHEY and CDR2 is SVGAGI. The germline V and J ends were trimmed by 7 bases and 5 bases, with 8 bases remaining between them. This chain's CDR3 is CASNGGTEAFF. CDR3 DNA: TGTGCCAGCAACGGAGGGACTGAAGCTTTCTTT.

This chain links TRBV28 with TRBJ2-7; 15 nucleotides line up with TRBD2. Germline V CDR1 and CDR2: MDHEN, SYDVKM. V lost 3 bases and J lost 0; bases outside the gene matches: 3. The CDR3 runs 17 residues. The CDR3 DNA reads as TGTGCCAGCAGTTTGGGACTAGCGGGAGGCAACTCCTACGAGCAGTACTTC. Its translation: CASSLGLAGGNSYEQYF.

The chain's CDR3 is CASTPLQGPLRTNYGYTF. The CDR3 nucleotides are TGTGCCAGTACCCCCCTTCAGGGGCCCCTTCGAACTAACTATGGCTACACCTTC. J is TRBJ1-2 and V is TRBV19; maybe TRBD1 (6 bases). Germline assignment: CDR1 LNHDA and CDR2 SQIVND (reference sequence). Trimming shortened V by 7 bases and J by 0 bases, and 24 bases separated the two germline ends. This CDR3 spans 18 amino acids.

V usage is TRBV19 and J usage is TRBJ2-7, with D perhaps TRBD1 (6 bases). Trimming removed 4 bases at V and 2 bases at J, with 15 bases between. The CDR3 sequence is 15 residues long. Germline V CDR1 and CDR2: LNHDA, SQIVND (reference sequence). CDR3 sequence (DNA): TGTGCCAGTAGTACCTGGACAGAGGGTCCCTACGAGCAGTACTTC. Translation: CASSTWTEGPYEQYF.

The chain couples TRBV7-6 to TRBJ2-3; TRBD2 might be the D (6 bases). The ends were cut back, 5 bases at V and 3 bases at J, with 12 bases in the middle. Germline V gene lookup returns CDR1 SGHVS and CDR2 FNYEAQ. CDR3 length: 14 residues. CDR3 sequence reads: CASSLGGPTDTQYF. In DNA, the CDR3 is TGTGCCAGCAGCCTTGGAGGGCCGACAGATACGCAGTATTTT.

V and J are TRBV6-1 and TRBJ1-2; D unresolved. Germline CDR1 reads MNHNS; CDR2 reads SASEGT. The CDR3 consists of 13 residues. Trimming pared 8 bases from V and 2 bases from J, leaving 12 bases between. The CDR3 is CASGPTGNYGYTF. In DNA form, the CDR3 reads TGTGCCAGCGGGCCTACGGGAAACTATGGCTACACCTTC.